This T cell receptor (beta chain) was captured in a study of CD4 T cells in relation to SARS-CoV-2 and coronaviruses (dated by TCRdb to about 2021). Background on the whole study: In the ViraFEST assay, PBMCs were grown with antigen for around nine days, and TCR beta CDR3s were then sequenced to identify antigen-specific clonal expansions. The Adaptive Biotechnologies TCR-sequencing kit was used to sequence samples from a few pre-COVID donors and the naive versus memory experiments, whereas other data were Illumina-based. A different TCR-beta assay, based on Illumina, was used to sequence expansion assays from other donors in the study. Across all 12 patients in the convalescent cohort, the median age was roughly 38 years, with a range of about 20 to 80 years. The study assessed, at the TCR clonotype level, memory CD4+ T cell crossreactivity between SARS-CoV-2 and common cold coronavirus spike proteins. The approximately 12 convalescent patients included 8 males and 4 females; two subjects were Hispanic. Shared crossreactive spike epitopes were mapped to their HLA restriction using patient-derived lymphoblastoid cell lines.

Reading from cysteine to phenylalanine, the CDR3 counts 12 amino acids. The only DNA kept is the CDR3, 36 bases in frame from the first base. The germline V gene sets CDR1 to SGHTA and CDR2 to FQGTGA. V is clipped by 2 bases and J by 5 bases, and the sequence between their germline boundaries is 4 bases long. Naive and memory CD4+ T cells were separated from cryopreserved PBMCs through CD4 enrichment, which was followed by EasySep naive CD4+ T cell enrichment. For about eleven days, sorted naive or memory CD4+ T cells (roughly 98,000) were cultured at a 1:1 ratio with T cell-depleted PBMCs and CEF peptides. Each peptide culture condition was generally run in triplicate replicate wells. Ficoll-Paque PLUS gradient centrifugation was used to isolate PBMCs from either whole blood or leukapheresis product. The PBMCs went either fresh into the expansion assay or into cryopreservation at -140 degrees C. The QIAamp Micro DNA Kit was used to extract genomic DNA from the CD4+ T cells.

As regards this clone: Its antigen is not yet known. Nothing much larger sits one base from this clone, and base qualities are not available.

DNA from CEF-cultured naive and memory CD4+ T cells underwent immunoSEQ TCR-beta sequencing at survey level. The study's own analysis went as follows. During preprocessing, nonproductive sequences were removed, along with CDR3s that did not begin with C, did not end with F or W, or were shorter than 7 amino acids. The MANAFEST web app was used to call antigen-specific clonotypes on the basis of expansion compared with the reference and with other culture wells. To be counted as positive, a clone had to show significant expansion compared with the reference culture, at an FDR below 0.05, in 2 of 3 replicate wells. To be called positive, a clone also had to show significant expansion compared with every other tandem well and an odds ratio greater than 5. Cultured and uncultured naive and memory CD4+ repertoires were searched for previously identified spike- and CEF-reactive CDR3s. CDR3 homology was measured as pairwise Levenshtein distance, computed with the stringdist R package after trimming three terminal residues from each end. In its TCRdb copy, this immuneACCESS table keeps in-frame sequences only and misses some clones. Where compared with another copy, unresolved V genes explain less than half of these, and the others have no known cause. The V and J calls and the clone size are those of that table, but D and trimming were determined from the DNA. The sample profile shows about 36,000 clones; about 79% of them were found once. 6% to 8% of the sample goes to the ten largest clones.

Broader findings and caveats from the paper: Pre-pandemic and post-infection samples were not both contributed by any donor, so tracing of the source of pre-existing responses was limited. The study was constrained by small numbers of patients and of tested TCRs. Since the crossreactivity analysis centred on spike protein, crossreactivity against other viral proteins was not assessed. Significantly weaker SARS-CoV-2-driven expansion was shown by crossreactive clones than by monoreactive clones, consistent with antigenic imprinting. Sequencing of naive versus memory cells indicated that the assay detects memory recall responses, not primary responses primed during culture. In about 60% of donors, memory CD4+ clonotypes turned up that crossrecognized SARS-CoV-2 and at least one common cold coronavirus spike.

This TCR was sampled from an adult with COVID-19. Material: naive CD4+ T cells from PBMCs, cultured in vitro. The cell subset or site label here, explained by the study, means: naive CD4+ T cells isolated by negative enrichment. The chain is encoded by TRBV7-3 joined to TRBJ2-1, with the D gene not confidently named. The encoded CDR3 is CASSLSDNEQFF. The nucleotide sequence is given as TGTGCCAGCAGCTTATCAGACAATGAGCAGTTCTTC.